This T cell receptor beta chain was recorded in a study of cytomegalovirus exposure and HLA in healthy donors. Study results and limitations: As a later analysis revealed, the rate of TCR association differed by HLA locus, with DRB1 most and HLA-C fewest.

At collection, donors were nominally healthy, but unrecorded immune exposures were probable. Both 60 Vbeta primers and 13 Jbeta primers went into the PCR. Assay used: immunoSEQ multiplex PCR; TCRdb lists only in-frame clones, some missing. The table includes roughly 240,000 clones, over 75% detected once. Trimming at V came to 3 bases and at J to 6 bases, leaving 4 bases not matched to a gene. This CDR3 has 13 residues. Per germline, CDR1 GTSNPN and CDR2 SVGIG (reference sequence). Of note for this clone: The target antigen is unknown.

V gene TRBV30 combines with J gene TRBJ1-2; 10 nucleotides match TRBD1. The material sequenced was PBMCs. The clonotype was recovered from a boy between 10 and 17 years old in good health and CMV-seronegative. CDR3 sequence (DNA): TGTGCCTGGAGAGGACAGGGGGTCAATGGCTACACCTTC. The encoded protein is CAWRGQGVNGYTF. The entire variable domain, with the rest obtained from reference TRBV30 and TRBJ1-2, is as follows: SQTIHQWPATLVQPVGSPLSLECTVEGTSNPNLYWYRQAAGRGLQLLFYSVGIGQISSEVPQNLSASRPQDRQFILSSKKLLLSDSGFYLCAWRGQGVNGYTFGSGTRLTVV.